This is a list of T cell receptor beta chains from one sample in a study of blood T cells in healthy people across ages. TCRdb fed the 5' RACE reads into MiXCR, producing one record per CDR3 protein. The data show about 1.6 million distinct CDR3 sequences, about 32% seen once. Material: blood. These receptor sequences come from a woman between 25 and 40 years old in good health. Both conserved end residues are part of each CDR3. The D gene is left open where the match is weak. Only part of the rows carry a size: once, few, many, or a class if the clone is expanded.

size | D | J | V | DNA | CDR3
. | . | TRBJ2-2 | TRBV2 | TGTGCCAGCAGCGTACTTCCGGGACTTTCGAACACCGGGGAGCTGTTTTTT | CASSVLPGLSNTGELFF
few | TRBD2 | TRBJ2-7 | TRBV12-5 | TGTGCTAGTGGCCGAGGACTAGCGGGGGGCTCCTACGAGCAGTACTTC | CASGRGLAGGSYEQYF
. | . | TRBJ1-2 | TRBV12-3/TRBV12-4 | TGTGCCAGCAGAAAATCGGGGGGATCAAACTATGGCTACACCTTC | CASRKSGGSNYGYTF
. | TRBD1 | TRBJ1-1 | TRBV6-1 | TGTGCCAGCAAGACGACAGGGGACACTGAAACTTTCTTT | CASKTTGDTETFF
few | . | TRBJ1-5 | TRBV5-1 | TGCGCCAGCAAACCTGACGGTAGCAATCAGCCCCAGCATTTT | CASKPDGSNQPQHF
once | . | TRBJ2-6 | TRBV27 | TGTGCCAGCAGTTCTCTGGATGGCGGGGCCAACGTCCTGACTTTC | CASSSLDGGANVLTF
. | TRBD2 | TRBJ2-5 | TRBV20-1 | TGCAGTGCTAGGGGGACTATCCGGTACCAAGAGACCCAGTACTTC | CSARGTIRYQETQYF
. | . | TRBJ1-1 | TRBV27 | TGTGCCAGCATGGCAGATATGAACACTGAAGCTTTCTTT | CASMADMNTEAFF
. | TRBD2 | TRBJ2-7 | TRBV28 | TGTGCCAGCGCCACCAGCGGGAGGGCCCCCGGTGGTAGAGACGAGCAGTACTTC | CASATSGRAPGGRDEQYF
few | . | TRBJ2-1 | TRBV29-1 | TGCAGCGTTGACCCCATACAAAATGAGCAGTTCTTC | CSVDPIQNEQFF
. | . | TRBJ2-1 | TRBV24-1 | TGTGCCACCAGCGGACAGCTCTACAATGGGCAGTTCTTC | CATSGQLYNGQFF
. | . | TRBJ2-1 | TRBV7-3 | TGTGCCAGCAGCCCTTCTTCGGCTAGCCCCTACAATGAGCAGTTCTTC | CASSPSSASPYNEQFF
. | . | TRBJ1-5 | TRBV20-1 | TGCAGTGCTAGAGATGGGCAGGCCGACAATCAGCCCCAGCATTTT | CSARDGQADNQPQHF
. | . | TRBJ2-1 | TRBV5-1 | TGCGCCAGCAGCTTGGGAGTACCCAGTGATGAGCAGTTCTTC | CASSLGVPSDEQFF
few | TRBD2 | TRBJ2-3 | TRBV20-1 | TGCAGTGCTCAAGACCGGGGCAGCGGGGGGGGAGATACGCAGTATTTT | CSAQDRGSGGGDTQYF
few | . | TRBJ2-1 | TRBV2 | TGTGCCAGCAGTGGTCCGAGTTGGAATGAGCAGTTCTTC | CASSGPSWNEQFF
once | TRBD2 | TRBJ2-1 | TRBV12-3/TRBV12-4 | TGTGCCAGCAGCCCCGGCGGGCGGGGGAGTGAGCAGTTCTTC | CASSPGGRGSEQFF
few | . | TRBJ2-2 | TRBV10-3 | TGTGCCATCAGTGAAGCCATGGGGCAGGCAGAACCGGGACACACCGGGGAGCTGTTTTTT | CAISEAMGQAEPGHTGELFF
. | TRBD1 | TRBJ2-7 | TRBV6-5 | TGTGCCAGCAGTGCGACAGGGGGGCGCGACGAGCAGTACTTC | CASSATGGRDEQYF
many | . | TRBJ2-3 | TRBV19 | TGTGCCAGTAGTTGGGGCCCAGATACGCAGTATTTT | CASSWGPDTQYF
. | . | TRBJ2-5 | TRBV5-1 | TGCGCCAGCAGCTTGGGCCACTACAATGAGCAGTACTTC | CASSLGHYNEQYF
. | . | TRBJ2-7 | TRBV28 | TGTGCCAGCAGTGGGGGTAATGGGCAGTACTTC | CASSGGNGQYF
. | . | TRBJ2-7 | TRBV13 | TGTGCCAGCAGCCACCCCGAGGGATCCTACGAGCAGTACTTC | CASSHPEGSYEQYF
. | TRBD2 | TRBJ2-1 | TRBV5-6 | TGTGCCAGCAGCTTGGCTTTAGGACTAGCGGGCCCTCCGGAGCAGTTCTTC | CASSLALGLAGPPEQFF
. | TRBD2 | TRBJ2-2 | TRBV6-2/TRBV6-3 | TGTGCCAGCAGTCGTAGACTAGCGGGGGGCACCGGGGAGCTGTTTTTT | CASSRRLAGGTGELFF
many | . | TRBJ2-7 | TRBV29-1 | TGCAGCGTTACCCGCCCAGGCCGGGGGAGTTACGAGCAGTACTTC | CSVTRPGRGSYEQYF
few | . | TRBJ2-7 | TRBV6-5 | TGTGCCAGCAGTTACTCCGGCGGGATCCGTAGCGAGCAGTACTTC | CASSYSGGIRSEQYF
few | TRBD1 | TRBJ2-3 | TRBV7-9 | TGTGCCAGCAGCAAACGGACAGGGGGGACAGATACGCAGTATTTT | CASSKRTGGTDTQYF
few | TRBD2 | TRBJ2-5 | TRBV7-2 | TGTGCCAGCAGCACCACTAGCGGGGGGGACGCAGAGACCCAGTACTTC | CASSTTSGGDAETQYF
few | TRBD1 | TRBJ1-2 | TRBV9 | TGTGCCAGCAGCGTAGGTGGACAGGGGGCGCTTCGTGGCTACACCTTC | CASSVGGQGALRGYTF
few | TRBD1 | TRBJ1-1 | TRBV29-1 | TGCAGCGTCGCGCCAGGGGGCCGCAGCAACACTGAAGCTTTCTTT | CSVAPGGRSNTEAFF
. | TRBD2 | TRBJ2-1 | TRBV30 | TGTGCCTGGAAGGGCGGGGGACACAATGAGCAGTTCTTC | CAWKGGGHNEQFF
few | . | TRBJ2-1 | TRBV7-9 | TGTGCCAGCAGCTTAGTGGTGGGTTACAGCTACAATGAGCAGTTCTTC | CASSLVVGYSYNEQFF
few | . | TRBJ1-1 | TRBV4-1 | TGCGCCAGCAGCCAAATTCGGGGTGGCTTTGAAGCTTTCTTT | CASSQIRGGFEAFF
once | TRBD2 | TRBJ2-3 | TRBV7-3 | TGTGCCAGCAGCGAAACTAGCGCCACAGGTACGCAGTATTTT | CASSETSATGTQYF
once | TRBD2 | TRBJ2-5 | TRBV20-1 | TGCAGTGCCCCCGGGGGGGTAAAGACCCAGTACTTC | CSAPGGVKTQYF
few | . | TRBJ2-3 | TRBV6-6 | TGTGCCAGCAGTGTCTGGGGTGGCGCAGATACGCAGTATTTT | CASSVWGGADTQYF
. | TRBD2 | TRBJ2-5 | TRBV20-1 | TGCAGTGCTAGAGAAATAGGTCTAGCGGTAGAGACCCAGTACTTC | CSAREIGLAVETQYF
. | . | TRBJ1-1 | TRBV12-3/TRBV12-4 | TGTGCCAGCAGTTTAAGGCGGACTAACACTGAAGCTTTCTTT | CASSLRRTNTEAFF
few | . | TRBJ2-1 | TRBV6-1 | TGTGCCAGTTCTACTACTAGCTCCTACAATGAGCAGTTCTTC | CASSTTSSYNEQFF
few | . | TRBJ1-2 | TRBV7-9 | TGTGCCAGCAGCTGGGACTCGAGCTATGGCTACACCTTC | CASSWDSSYGYTF
many | . | TRBJ1-5 | TRBV12-3/TRBV12-4 | TGCGCCAGCAGCTCGGACGGCAGCAATCAGCCCCAGCATTTT | CASSSDGSNQPQHF
. | . | TRBJ1-1 | TRBV5-5 | TGTGCCAGCAGCCACGGAAATAGACACGCGAACACTGAAGCTTTCTTT | CASSHGNRHANTEAFF
few | TRBD1 | TRBJ2-7 | TRBV4-1 | TGCGCCAGCAGCCAAGTGGGACAGGGGGTAAACGAGCAGTACTTC | CASSQVGQGVNEQYF
. | TRBD1 | TRBJ2-3 | TRBV20-1 | TGCAATGCTAGGGACCCGGGGCAGGGGGTCGGAGATGCGCAGTATTTT | CNARDPGQGVGDAQYF
once | . | TRBJ2-5 | TRBV6-4 | TGTGCCAGCAGTGAAGGGGTAGCGGAAAAGACCCAGTACTTC | CASSEGVAEKTQYF
. | TRBD2 | TRBJ2-1 | TRBV5-1 | TGCGCCAGCAGCTTGCGGGAGGTTGGGTCGAATGAGCAGTTCTTC | CASSLREVGSNEQFF
few | . | TRBJ1-2 | TRBV3-1 | TGTGCCAGCAGCCAAGACGGGAGGTCTGACTATGGCTACACCTTC | CASSQDGRSDYGYTF
few | . | TRBJ1-2 | TRBV6-1 | TGTGCCAGCAGTGAACCAGGGCTTCTCTATGGCTACACCTTC | CASSEPGLLYGYTF
. | TRBD1 | TRBJ2-5 | TRBV7-9 | TGTGCCAGCAGCACTTCGACAGGGTATACACAAGAGACCCAGTACTTC | CASSTSTGYTQETQYF
. | TRBD2 | TRBJ2-7 | TRBV7-9 | TGTGCCAGCAGCCCCAAAGCGGCTAGCGGGCGTGGTTTGTACGAGCAGTACTTC | CASSPKAASGRGLYEQYF
. | . | TRBJ2-7 | TRBV6-1 | TGTGCCAGCAGTGAAGGGGTCTACCGCGAGCAGTACTTC | CASSEGVYREQYF